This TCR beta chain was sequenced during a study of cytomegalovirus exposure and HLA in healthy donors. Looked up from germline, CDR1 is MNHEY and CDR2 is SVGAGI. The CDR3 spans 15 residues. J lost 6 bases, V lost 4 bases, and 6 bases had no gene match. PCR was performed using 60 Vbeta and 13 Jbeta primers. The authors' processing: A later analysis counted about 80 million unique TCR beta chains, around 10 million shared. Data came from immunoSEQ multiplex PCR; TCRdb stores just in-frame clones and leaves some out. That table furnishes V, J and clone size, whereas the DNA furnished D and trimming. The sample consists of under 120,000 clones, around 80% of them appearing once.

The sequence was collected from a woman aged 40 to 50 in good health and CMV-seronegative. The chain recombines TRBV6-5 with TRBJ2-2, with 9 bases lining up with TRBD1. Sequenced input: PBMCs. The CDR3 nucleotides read TGTGCCAGCAGTTGGATACAGGGGGCTGCCGGGGAGCTGTTTTTT. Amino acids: CASSWIQGAAGELFF.